This T cell receptor (beta chain) is drawn from a study of blood T cell repertoires in COVID-19. With 2 bases clipped from V and 2 bases from J, the junction kept 4 bases outside the gene matches. This CDR3 region has 15 residues. Germline values: CDR1 MNHEY, CDR2 SMNVEV (reference sequence). The method was immunoSEQ multiplex PCR; TCRdb's version includes in-frame clones alone and lacks a portion of them. The sample lists fewer than 350,000 clones, around nine tenths occurring once. V is TRBV27 and J is TRBJ2-3; 7 bases match TRBD2. The TCR sequence derives from a woman between 35 and 50 years old who had recovered from COVID-19. Sequenced material: PBMCs or T cells enriched from blood (not recorded which). This CDR3 reads CASSLTLAATDTQYF. CDR3 sequence (DNA): TGTGCCAGCAGTTTAACGCTAGCGGCCACAGATACGCAGTATTTT.